This T cell receptor (beta chain) came from a study of cytomegalovirus exposure and HLA in healthy donors. PCR was performed using 60 Vbeta and 13 Jbeta primers. Here immunoSEQ multiplex PCR was the method, and the copy in TCRdb shows in-frame clones only, minus some. The sample holds about 170,000 clones, about 78% seen once. The ends were cut back, 5 bases at V and 6 bases at J, with 22 bases in the middle. Germline V gene lookup returns CDR1 SGHTA and CDR2 FQGTGA. This CDR3 contains 17 residues. Broader study findings: Per a prior analysis, the majority of TCR beta V segments were productive roughly 90% or roughly 30% of the time. Other equally common chains were less clonally expanded than HLA-associated TCR beta chains, a later analysis showed. The presence/absence work took it that sequencing depth was about the same across donors. A reported reduction in N-insertions relative to the roughly 700-donor mean was seen in an Asian-associated ancestry cluster in a later analysis.

In the case of this clone: Its specificity is unknown.

The V and J genes are TRBV7-3 and TRBJ2-2; D might be TRBD2 (7 bases). The TCR was taken from a woman aged 45-60 years in good health and CMV-seropositive. The sequenced material came from PBMCs. CDR3 sequence (DNA): TGTGCCAGCAGCCCCTCAGCCTCCGGGGGGCGCGCCGGGGAGCTGTTTTTT. This encodes CASSPSASGGRAGELFF.